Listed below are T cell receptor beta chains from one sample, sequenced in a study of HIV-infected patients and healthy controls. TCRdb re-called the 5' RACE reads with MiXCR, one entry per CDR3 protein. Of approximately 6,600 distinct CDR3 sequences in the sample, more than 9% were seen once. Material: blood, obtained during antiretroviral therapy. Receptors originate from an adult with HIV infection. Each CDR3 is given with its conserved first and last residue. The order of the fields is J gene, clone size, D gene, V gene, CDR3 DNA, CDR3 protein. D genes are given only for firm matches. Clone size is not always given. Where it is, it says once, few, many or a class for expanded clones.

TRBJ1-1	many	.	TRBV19	TGTGCCAGTAGTATATTCGGGGAGAACACTGAAGCTTTCTTT	CASSIFGENTEAFF
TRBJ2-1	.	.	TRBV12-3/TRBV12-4	TGTGCCAGCAGTTTAGGACTAGGTCCGTTCTTC	CASSLGLGPFF
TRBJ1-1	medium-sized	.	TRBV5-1	TGCGCCAGCAGCTTGGCTGGCTCGGGACGAACGAACACTGAAGCTTTCTTT	CASSLAGSGRTNTEAFF
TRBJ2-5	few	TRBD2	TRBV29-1	TGCAGCGTTGGAGTCGGGGGGGGGGAGACCCAGTACTTC	CSVGVGGGETQYF
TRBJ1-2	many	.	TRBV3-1	TGTGCCAGCAGCCAAGATCGTATCCTATGGAGCTACACCTTC	CASSQDRILWSYTF
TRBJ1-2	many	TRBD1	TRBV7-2	TGTGCCAGCAGCCCAGCGAGACTTAGGGGACAGGGAGGGAGATTCTATGGCTACACCTTC	CASSPARLRGQGGRFYGYTF
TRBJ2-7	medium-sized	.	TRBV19	TGTGCCAGTAGTATAGATCTCGGGACGGGGACTGCCTACGAGCAGTACTTC	CASSIDLGTGTAYEQYF
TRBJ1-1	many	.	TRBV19	TGTGCCAGTAGTATAGAGGGGATCATGAACACTGAAGCTTTCTTT	CASSIEGIMNTEAFF
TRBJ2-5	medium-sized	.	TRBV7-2	TGTGCCAGCAGCAATAGGGGTAGTGTGGGAGAGACCCAGTACTTC	CASSNRGSVGETQYF
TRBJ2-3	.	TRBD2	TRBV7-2	TGTGCCAGCAGCTTAGGGGGGACTAGCGGGAACACAGATACGCAGTATTTT	CASSLGGTSGNTDTQYF
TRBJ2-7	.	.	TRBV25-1	TGTGCCAGCAGTGATCCCAGGGCAAAGAACGAGCAGTACTTC	CASSDPRAKNEQYF
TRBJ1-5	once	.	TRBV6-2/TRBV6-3	TGTGCCAGCAGCGGGGGACCGACTAGCAATCAGCCCCAGCATTTT	CASSGGPTSNQPQHF
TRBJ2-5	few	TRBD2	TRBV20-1	TGCAGTGCCCCTACTAGCGGGGGACGACAAGAGACCCAGTACTTC	CSAPTSGGRQETQYF
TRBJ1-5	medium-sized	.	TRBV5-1	TGCGCCAGCAGCTTGGGGGGGTATAGCAATCAGCCCCAGCATTTT	CASSLGGYSNQPQHF
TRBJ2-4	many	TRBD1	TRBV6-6	TGTGCCAGCAGGACGGACAGGGCGCCCAAAAACATTCAGTACTTC	CASRTDRAPKNIQYF
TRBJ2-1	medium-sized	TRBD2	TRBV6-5	TGTGCCAGCAGTCTGACTAGCGGGGAATACAATGAGCAGTTCTTC	CASSLTSGEYNEQFF
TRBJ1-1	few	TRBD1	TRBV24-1	TGTGCCACCAGTGAAGCTCACAGGGGATCGGGCACTGAAGCTTTCTTT	CATSEAHRGSGTEAFF
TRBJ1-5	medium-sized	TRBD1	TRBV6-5	TGTGCCAGCAGTTATCGGACAGGGGGTGATCAGCCCCAGCATTTT	CASSYRTGGDQPQHF
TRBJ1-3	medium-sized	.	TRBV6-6	TGTGCCAGCAGTTCGACCCTAACAGGGCTCACTGGAAACACCATATATTTT	CASSSTLTGLTGNTIYF
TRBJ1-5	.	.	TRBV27	TGTGCCAGCAGTCCTCTGTTGGAGGGGGACAATCAGCCCCAGCATTTT	CASSPLLEGDNQPQHF
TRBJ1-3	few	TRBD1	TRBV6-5	TGTGCCAGCAGTTACTCGGGGACAGGGGGCGCTGGAAACACCATATATTTT	CASSYSGTGGAGNTIYF
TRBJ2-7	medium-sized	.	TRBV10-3	TGTGCCATCAGTGAGTCGAACAGGGTAACCGGCGAGCAGTACTTC	CAISESNRVTGEQYF
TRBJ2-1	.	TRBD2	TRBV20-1	TGCAGTGCTCCAACTAGCGGGGGGGCCCTTGGCAATGAGCAGTTCTTC	CSAPTSGGALGNEQFF
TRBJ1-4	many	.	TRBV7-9	TGTGCCAGCAGCCTGCCAGCAACTAATGAAAAACTGTTTTTT	CASSLPATNEKLFF
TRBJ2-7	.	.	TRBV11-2	TGTGCCAGCAGCAGGGACACAGCCTACGAGCAGTACTTC	CASSRDTAYEQYF
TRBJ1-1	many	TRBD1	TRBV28	TGTGCCAGCAGCCAACCTGTGGGGGGAGGGGGCCCGGATGAAGCTTTCTTT	CASSQPVGGGGPDEAFF
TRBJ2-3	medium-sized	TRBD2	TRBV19	TGTGCCAGTAGGGCTGGATTCGCGGGGGGCACAGATACGCAGTATTTT	CASRAGFAGGTDTQYF
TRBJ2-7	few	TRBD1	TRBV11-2	TGTGCCAGCAGCTTTACCCGGGACAGTTACGAGCAGTACTTC	CASSFTRDSYEQYF
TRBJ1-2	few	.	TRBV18	TGTGCCAGCTCACCGGGAGTATCGGCTCTCTATGGCTACACCTTC	CASSPGVSALYGYTF
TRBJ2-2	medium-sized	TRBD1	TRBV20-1	TGCAGTGCTAGAGATCCTAGGACAGGGGGAACCGGGGAGCTGTTTTTT	CSARDPRTGGTGELFF
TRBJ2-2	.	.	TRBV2	TGTGCCAGCAGTGAAAGGACCGGCGGCGGGGAGCTGTTTTTT	CASSERTGGGELFF
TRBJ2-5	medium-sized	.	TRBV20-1	TGCAGTGCTAGAGGGCCACAAGGGAGCCAAGAGACCCAGTACTTC	CSARGPQGSQETQYF
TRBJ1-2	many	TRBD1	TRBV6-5	TGTGCCAGCAGTTACGGCGAGGGACAGGGGTCTGGCTACACCTTC	CASSYGEGQGSGYTF
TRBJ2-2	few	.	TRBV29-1	TGCAGCGTTGAAGATCTTTGGGTCGGGGAATTTAACACCGGGGAGCTGTTTTTT	CSVEDLWVGEFNTGELFF
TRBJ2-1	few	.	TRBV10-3	TGTGCCATCAGTGAGTCCTGGGGCCTGGAGAATGAGCAGTTCTTC	CAISESWGLENEQFF
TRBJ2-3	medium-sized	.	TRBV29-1	TGCAGCTTGGGGGCAGGGGAAGAAGATACGCAGTATTTT	CSLGAGEEDTQYF
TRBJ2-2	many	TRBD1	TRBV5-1	TGCGCCAGCAGGTCCACCGGGACAGCGAACACCGGGGAGCTGTTTTTT	CASRSTGTANTGELFF
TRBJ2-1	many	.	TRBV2	TGTGCCAGCAGGACCGGGAGCAATGAGCAGTTCTTC	CASRTGSNEQFF
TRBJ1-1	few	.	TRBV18	TGTGCCAGCTCACGGGTATCTGGCACTGAAGCTTTCTTT	CASSRVSGTEAFF
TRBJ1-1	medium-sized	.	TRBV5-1	TGCGCCAGCAGCTTGGGGACCTCCCCTTCCCACACTGAAGCTTTCTTT	CASSLGTSPSHTEAFF
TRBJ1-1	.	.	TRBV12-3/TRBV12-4	TGTGCCAGCAGTTTTAGGTTTGGGGTCCGGGTAACGGCTTTCTTT	CASSFRFGVRVTAFF
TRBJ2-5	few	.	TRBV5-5	TGTGCCAGCAGCTTGAGTACGGTCCAAGAGACCCAGTACTTC	CASSLSTVQETQYF
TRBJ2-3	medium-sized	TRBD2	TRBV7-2	TGTGCCAGCAGCCGAGCGGGGGAGTACACAGATACGCAGTATTTT	CASSRAGEYTDTQYF
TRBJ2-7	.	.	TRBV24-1	TGTGCCACCAGTGACAGGCTAAGCTCCTACGAGCAGTACTTC	CATSDRLSSYEQYF
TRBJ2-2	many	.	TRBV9	TGTGCCAGCAGCGTAGGTCGGCAGCTCGAAGTCGGGGAGCTGTTTTTT	CASSVGRQLEVGELFF
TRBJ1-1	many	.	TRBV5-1	TGCGCCAGCAGCTTGCTCGGCCAGGTCGCTGAAGCTTTCTTT	CASSLLGQVAEAFF
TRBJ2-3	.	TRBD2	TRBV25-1	TGTGCCAGCAGTAAGGCTAGCGGGGGTCCAGATACGCAGTATTTT	CASSKASGGPDTQYF
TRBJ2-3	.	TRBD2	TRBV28	TGTGCCAGCAGTTCTCACCCGGGACTAGCGGGGGGAATCTTTACGCAGTATTTT	CASSSHPGLAGGIFTQYF
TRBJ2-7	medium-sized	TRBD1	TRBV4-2	TGTGCCAGCAGCCCTGGGACAGGGTCCTACGAGCAGTACTTC	CASSPGTGSYEQYF
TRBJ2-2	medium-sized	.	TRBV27	TGTGCCAGCAGCCTCGGTTGGCCTCACACCGGGGAGCTGTTTTTT	CASSLGWPHTGELFF
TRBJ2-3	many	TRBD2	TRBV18	TGTGCCAGCTCACCCCTAGCGGCAGATACGCAGTATTTT	CASSPLAADTQYF
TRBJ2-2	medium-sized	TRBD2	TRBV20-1	TGCAGTGCTATAGCGGGGAGGAACACCGGGGAGCTGTTTTTT	CSAIAGRNTGELFF
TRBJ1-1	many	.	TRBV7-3	TGTGCCAGCAGCTTAAAAACCCCGAACACTGAAGCTTTCTTT	CASSLKTPNTEAFF
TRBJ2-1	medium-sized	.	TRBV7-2	TGTGCCAGCAGCTTAGGGGTGGGCCGTACTAATGAGCAGTTCTTC	CASSLGVGRTNEQFF
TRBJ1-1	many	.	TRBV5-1	TGCGCCACCAAAGCAGGGGACGGCACTGAAGCTTTCTTT	CATKAGDGTEAFF